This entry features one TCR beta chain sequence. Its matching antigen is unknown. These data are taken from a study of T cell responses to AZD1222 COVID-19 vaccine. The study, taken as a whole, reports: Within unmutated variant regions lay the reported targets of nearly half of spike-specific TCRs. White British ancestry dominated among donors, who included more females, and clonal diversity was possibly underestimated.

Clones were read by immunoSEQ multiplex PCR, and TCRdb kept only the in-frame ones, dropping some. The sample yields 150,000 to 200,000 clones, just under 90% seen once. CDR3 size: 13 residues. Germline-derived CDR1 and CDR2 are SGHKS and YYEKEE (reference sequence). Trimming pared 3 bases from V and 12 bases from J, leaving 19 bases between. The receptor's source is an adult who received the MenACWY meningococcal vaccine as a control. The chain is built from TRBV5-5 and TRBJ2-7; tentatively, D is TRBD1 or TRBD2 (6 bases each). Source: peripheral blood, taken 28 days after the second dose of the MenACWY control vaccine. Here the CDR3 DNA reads TGTGCCAGCAGCTATCCCGGAGGGGGTACTGCGTACTTC. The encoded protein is CASSYPGGGTAYF.